This T cell receptor beta chain came from a study of T cells in Graves' hyperthyroidism and ophthalmopathy (dated by TCRdb to the late 2010s). Describing the broader study: Peripheral blood was sampled at the time of initial diagnosis, prior to any treatment. TCR Vbeta CDR3 sequencing of 130 to 150 peripheral blood samples (more than 40 ophthalmopathy, about 74 hyperthyroidism and roughly 17 progressor patients) is reported in the paper. Once sampling was done, hyperthyroidism patients were given methimazole at a starting dose of 30 mg daily, whereas ophthalmopathy patients were given high-dose intravenous methylprednisolone. Prospective prediction of ophthalmopathy was tested in an independent validation cohort consisting of some 18 hyperthyroidism patients and 15 or so patients who later progressed to ophthalmopathy. A discovery cohort of about a hundred patients, about 43 with Graves' ophthalmopathy and approximately 60 with stable Graves' hyperthyroidism, was used to find distinguishing TCR V-J signatures. The 100 or so discovery patients were randomly split 7:3 into training and test sets. In addition, the study compared T-cell repertoires in thyroid tissue and in blood from five to seven Graves' hyperthyroidism patients.

Ophthalmopathy patients had moderately to severely active disease, with a Clinical Activity Score of 3 or more, a NOSPECS grade of 4 or more, and a disease duration of less than 3 months. Patients with uncontrolled infections, other autoimmune diseases, pregnancy or lactation were excluded. Diagnoses were based on clinical symptoms, serum thyroxine and TRAb, thyroid ultrasound and orbital computed tomography. PBMCs were isolated from about 9.2 ml of fresh peripheral blood by Ficoll-Paque density gradient centrifugation. Trizol reagent was used to extract total RNA, and RNA quality was then checked on an Agilent 2100 Bioanalyzer. Ten or more counts support this clonotype. Its antigen remains undetermined. No qualities accompany the bases; no much larger clone lies one base away. The CDR3, from cysteine to phenylalanine, totals 16 residues. Just CDR3 DNA is preserved here, 48 bases in frame from base 1. CDR1 and CDR2 were assigned from the germline V gene (reference sequence) as MNHEY and SMNVEV. Trimming takes 5 bases off V and 5 bases off J; junction bases not matched to a gene: 12.

Amplification of TCR beta CDR3 regions was carried out from RNA transcripts. The TCR CDR3 was subjected to a first round of RT-PCR using the HTBI primer set and the Qiagen OneStep RT-PCR kit. Libraries were constructed in a second round of multiplex PCR, after which size selection and purification were carried out. Libraries were sequenced paired-end with 100 bp reads on an Illumina HiSeq2000. In the source study's methods: Raw data were processed with SOAPnuke, discarding reads with adapters, uncalled bases, mean Phred below 15, or no exact constant-primer or identifier match. High-quality paired reads were merged using COPE v1.2.5, and each unique nucleotide sequence was defined as a clonotype. Clonotypes were aligned to IMGT TRBV, TRBD and TRBJ reference segments using MiTCR v1.1. Analysis was restricted to V-J combinations with a frequency above 0.0001, which covered approximately 99% of repertoires. The TCS score was defined as F50 (clonal expansion) divided by E x V (chaos), with BLOSUM62-based TCRdist calculated between CDR3 peptides within each V-J. Welch's t-statistics and random forest reduced several hundred V-J features to 13, which were used in a naive Bayes classifier (R e1071). TCRdb handled the public reads itself, with Q25 trimming in fastp and clone calling in MiXCR, and kept productive beta chains. A single entry per CDR3 protein holds the most common genes and DNA from its merged rows. TCRdb assigned the V and J calls; the authors' analysis was not used. The table for this sample lists roughly 650,000 distinct CDR3 sequences; roughly a sixth of them were counted only once. Approximately 3.5% of the sample comes from the top ten.

Study-wide findings and limitations: Most expanded thyroid clonotypes (frequency above 0.001) were also detected in blood, suggesting blood repertoires may reflect thyroid immune responses. In validation, progression to ophthalmopathy was predicted by the model with around 70% sensitivity and 72% to 85% specificity, a median of approximately 7.1 months before onset. No statistical method was used to fix the sample size in advance, and group allocation was not hidden from the investigators. Ophthalmopathy was separated from stable hyperthyroidism by a 13 V-J signature model, with just over 85% sensitivity and about 81% specificity obtained in cross-validation and 80%/75% obtained in testing.

This TCR was sampled from a woman between 40 and 50 years old with Graves' ophthalmopathy. Recombination connected TRBV27 to TRBJ1-2, with 9 middle bases fitting TRBD1. Sequenced input: blood. CDR3 sequence: CASSTTLGQGFYGYTF. The nucleotide sequence reads as follows: TGTGCCAGCAGTACCACTTTGGGACAGGGATTTTATGGCTACACCTTC.